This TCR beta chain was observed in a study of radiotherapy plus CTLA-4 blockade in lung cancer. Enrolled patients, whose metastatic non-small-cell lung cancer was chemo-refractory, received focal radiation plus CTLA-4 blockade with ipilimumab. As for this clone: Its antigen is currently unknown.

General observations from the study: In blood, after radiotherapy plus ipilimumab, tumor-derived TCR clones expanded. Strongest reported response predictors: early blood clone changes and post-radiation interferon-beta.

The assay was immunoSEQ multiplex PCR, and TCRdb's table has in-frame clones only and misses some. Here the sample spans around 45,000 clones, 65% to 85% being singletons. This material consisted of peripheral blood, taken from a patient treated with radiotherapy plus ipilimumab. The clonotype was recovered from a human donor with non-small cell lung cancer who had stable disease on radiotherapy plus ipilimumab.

CDR3 DNA sequence: TGTGCCAGCAGTCCGGGACCGCGGAACACTGAAGCTTTCTTT. This encodes CASSPGPRNTEAFF. The chain links TRBV6-1 to TRBJ1-1, with a tentative D call TRBD1 (5 bases). The length of the CDR3 is 14 residues. Germline lookup yields CDR1 MNHNS and CDR2 SASEGT. Trimming shortened V by 5 bases and J by 1 base, and 11 bases separated the two germline ends.